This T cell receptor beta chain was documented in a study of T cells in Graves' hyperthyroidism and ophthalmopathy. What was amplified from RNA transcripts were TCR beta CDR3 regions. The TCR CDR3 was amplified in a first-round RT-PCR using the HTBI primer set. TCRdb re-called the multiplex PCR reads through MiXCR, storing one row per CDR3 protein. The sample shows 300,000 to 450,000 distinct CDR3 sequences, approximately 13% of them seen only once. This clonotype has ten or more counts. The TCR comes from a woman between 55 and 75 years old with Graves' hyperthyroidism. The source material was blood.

The CDR3 region is CASSSHRGAGAYEQYF. DNA for the CDR3: TGTGCCAGCAGCTCCCACCGGGGGGCGGGAGCCTACGAGCAGTACTTC. The V call is TRBV4-2, the J call TRBJ2-7, with TRBD2 as a possible D gene (7 bases). Germline V gene lookup returns CDR1 LGHNA and CDR2 YNFKEQ. The CDR3 has 16 amino acids. V was cut by 5 bases and J by 2 bases, with 19 bases left in between.